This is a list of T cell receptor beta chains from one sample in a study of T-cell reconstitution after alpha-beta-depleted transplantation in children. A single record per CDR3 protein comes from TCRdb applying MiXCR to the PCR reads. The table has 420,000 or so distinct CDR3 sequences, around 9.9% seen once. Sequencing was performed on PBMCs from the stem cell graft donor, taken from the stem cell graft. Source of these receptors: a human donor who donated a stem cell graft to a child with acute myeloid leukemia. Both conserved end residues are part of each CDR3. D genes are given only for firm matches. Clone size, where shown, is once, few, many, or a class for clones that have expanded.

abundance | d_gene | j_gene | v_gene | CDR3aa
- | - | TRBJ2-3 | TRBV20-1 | CSAARGGAQDTQYF
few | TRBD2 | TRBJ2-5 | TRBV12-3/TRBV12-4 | CASSSLAGGVETQYF
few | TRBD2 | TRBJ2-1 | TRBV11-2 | CASSSRIVAGSYNEQFF
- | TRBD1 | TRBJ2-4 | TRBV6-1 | CASSQLGQGVVQYF
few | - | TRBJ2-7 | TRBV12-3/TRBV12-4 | CASSPTGGSEQYF
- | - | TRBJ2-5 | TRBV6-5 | CASSQGGGSQYF
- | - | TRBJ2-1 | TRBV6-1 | CASSLDGTNSYNEQFF
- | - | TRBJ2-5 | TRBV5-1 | CASSSAGYPGETQYF
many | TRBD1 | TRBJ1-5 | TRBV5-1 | CASSTGQEHQPQHF
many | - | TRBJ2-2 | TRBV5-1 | CASSLQSTGELFF
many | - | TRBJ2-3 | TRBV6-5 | CASSYGSTDTQYF
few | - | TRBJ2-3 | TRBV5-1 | CASSLTADTDTQYF
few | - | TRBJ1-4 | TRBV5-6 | CASSLLLGEKLFF
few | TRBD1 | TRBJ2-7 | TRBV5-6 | CASSFYGQGIYEQYF
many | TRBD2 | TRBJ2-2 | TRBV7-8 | CASNAGVTGELFF
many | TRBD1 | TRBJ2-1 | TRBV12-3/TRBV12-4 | CASSLRGLGNEQFF
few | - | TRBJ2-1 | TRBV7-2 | CASGYSGSSYNEQFF
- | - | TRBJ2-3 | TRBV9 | CASSVASADTQYF
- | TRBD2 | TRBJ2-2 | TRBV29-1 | CSARTSGDGGELFF
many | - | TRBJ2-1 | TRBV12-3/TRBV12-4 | CASSLGGRGEQFF
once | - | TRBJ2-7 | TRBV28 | CASSDSGRDRAEQYF
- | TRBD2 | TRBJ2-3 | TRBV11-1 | CASSLVPRLAGGLTDTQYF
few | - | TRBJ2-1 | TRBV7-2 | CASEEVRGGEQFF
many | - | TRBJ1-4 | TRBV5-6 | CASNSGFANEKLFF
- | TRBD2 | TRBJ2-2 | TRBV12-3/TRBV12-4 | CASSGLASGELFF
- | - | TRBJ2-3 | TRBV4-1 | CASSQASGTTDTQYF
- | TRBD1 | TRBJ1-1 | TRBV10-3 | CAISEAWDRDTEAFF
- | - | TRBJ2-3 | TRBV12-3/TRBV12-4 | CASSFGGLGADTQYF
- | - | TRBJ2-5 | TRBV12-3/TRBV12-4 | CASSLGLTETQYF
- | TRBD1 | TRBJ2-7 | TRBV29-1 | CSAIRDRGYEQYF
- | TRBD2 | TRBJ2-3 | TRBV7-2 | CASSLVGGSGRTDTQYF
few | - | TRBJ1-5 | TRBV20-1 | CSAISSNQPQHF
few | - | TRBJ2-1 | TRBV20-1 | CSARTYTGTLSYNEQFF
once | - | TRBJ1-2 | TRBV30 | CAWSVLTANGYTF
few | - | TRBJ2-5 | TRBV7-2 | CASSQSMRQETQYF
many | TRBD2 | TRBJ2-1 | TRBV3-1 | CASSQVREGYNEQFF
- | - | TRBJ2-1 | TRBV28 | CASSRRDYNEQFF
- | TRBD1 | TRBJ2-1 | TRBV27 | CASSWGTVNEQFF
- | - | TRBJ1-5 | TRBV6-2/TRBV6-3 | CASSYWRGNQPQHF
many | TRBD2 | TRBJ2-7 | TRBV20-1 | CSAGLAGTSYEQYF
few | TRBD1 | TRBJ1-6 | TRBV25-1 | CASNRDSESPLHF
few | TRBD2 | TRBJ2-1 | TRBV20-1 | CSARSVTSGSGNEQFF
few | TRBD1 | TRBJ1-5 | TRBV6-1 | CASSPAGTGGNQPQHF